Below, 5 T cell receptor beta chains from the same sample are listed, as sequenced in a study of cytomegalovirus exposure and HLA in healthy donors. Primers: 60 Vbeta forward and 13 Jbeta reverse. Data came from immunoSEQ multiplex PCR; TCRdb stores just in-frame clones and leaves some out. The sample consists of around 300,000 clones, about 90% of them appearing once. The sequencing sample was made of PBMCs. These receptors were collected from a woman between 18 and 29 years old in good health and CMV-seronegative.

The V call is TRBV7-2, the J call TRBJ2-7; TRBD2 agrees at 14 bases. After removal of 5 bases from V and 3 bases from J, the junction contained 6 bases not matched to a gene. Germline CDR1 is SGHTA and CDR2 is FQGNSA. This CDR3 comprises 16 residues. CDR3 region: CASSLSGLAGDYEQYF. The CDR3 bases are TGTGCCAGCAGCCTATCGGGACTAGCGGGGGACTACGAGCAGTACTTC.

The rearrangement joins TRBV7-7 to TRBJ2-1; D gene ambiguous. This CDR3 has 16 residues. Germline CDR1 and CDR2: SSHAT and FNYEAQ (reference sequence). Trimming shortened V by 2 bases and J by 4 bases, and 15 bases separated the two germline ends. CDR3 residues: CASSLMATASYNEQFF. In DNA, the CDR3 is TGTGCCAGCAGCTTAATGGCTACGGCTAGTTACAATGAGCAGTTCTTC.

This sequence joins TRBV5-1 and TRBJ2-7; TRBD2 might be the D (6 bases). The germline gives CDR1 SGHRS, CDR2 YFSETQ. With 3 bases removed from V and 0 bases from J, the gap between germline ends came to 13 bases. CDR3 length: 15 amino acids. The CDR3 sequence: CASSSTGLSSYEQYF. The CDR3 bases are TGCGCCAGCAGCTCAACGGGACTCAGCTCCTACGAGCAGTACTTC.

The chain employs TRBV28 and TRBJ2-1; TRBD2 agrees at 8 bases. V was clipped by 3 bases and J by 8 bases; unmatched bases: 12. The CDR3 consists of 16 residues. From germline, CDR1 is MDHEN and CDR2 SYDVKM. The DNA for the CDR3 is TGTGCCAGCAGTTTGGGGGCGGGGGGTCCTGGGGATGAGCAGTTCTTC. Amino acids: CASSLGAGGPGDEQFF.

This chain connects TRBV9 to TRBJ1-1, with TRBD1 as a possible D gene (5 bases). CDR1 and CDR2 (germline): SGDLS, YYNGEE. The CDR3 spans 15 residues. V lost 4 bases to trimming and J lost 0 bases, with 13 bases between them. The CDR3: CASSRDSRMNTEAFF. CDR3 nucleotide sequence: TGTGCCAGCAGCCGAGACAGCCGTATGAACACTGAAGCTTTCTTT. Variable domain in full (rest from reference TRBV9 and TRBJ1-1): DSGVTQTPKHLITATGQRVTLRCSPRSGDLSVYWYQQSLDQGLQFLIQYYNGEERAKGNILERFSAQQFPDLHSELNLSSLELGDSALYFCASSRDSRMNTEAFFGQGTRLTVV.